This TCR beta chain was sequenced in a study of T-cell memory formation after mild COVID-19. Findings and limits, study-wide: Shrinking CD4+ clones were chiefly CM and EM; CD8+ ones were chiefly EMRA. Day 37-peaking second-wave clones had unconfirmed SARS-CoV-2 specificity.

As regards this clonotype: Its antigen remains unknown.

This CDR3 is built from 17 residues. V shed 3 bases and J shed 2 bases, with 17 bases lying between them. The germline gives CDR1 LNHDA, CDR2 SQIVND (reference sequence). It was 5'RACE with constant-segment primers that produced the TCR alpha and TCR beta cDNA libraries, which carried sample barcodes and UMIs. TCRdb fed the 5' RACE reads into MiXCR, producing one record per CDR3 protein. The data hold 100,000 to 150,000 distinct CDR3 sequences, with approximately 17% observed a single time. What was sequenced was PBMCs or a T cell subset sorted from them (not recorded which). The chain couples TRBV19 to TRBJ2-1; D is ambiguous. The TCR comes from a man younger than 35 who had mild COVID-19 (a few samples of this study predate the infection). Cell type and time point are not known. In nucleotides, the CDR3 is TGTGCCAGTAGTATTGGCGGCTATTTCGCTGCCTACAATGAGCAGTTCTTC. The encoded protein is CASSIGGYFAAYNEQFF.